Listed here are 26 T cell receptor beta chains from one sample, sequenced in a study of T cell responses to AZD1222 COVID-19 vaccine. Data came from immunoSEQ multiplex PCR; TCRdb stores just in-frame clones and leaves some out. Among about 72,000 clones, around 86% were seen once, and the ten largest hold less than 25%. The sequencing here drew on peripheral blood, taken on day 0 of AZD1222 vaccination. The receptors here all came from an adult in good health.

The gene calls are TRBV7-2 and TRBJ1-2; TRBD1 agrees at 7 bases. Per the germline V gene, CDR1 is SGHTA and CDR2 is FQGNSA. This CDR3 is 13 amino acids long. Trimming cost V 10 bases and J 8 bases; bases outside gene matches: 13. CDR3 sequence reads: CATMPRGYGGYTF. CDR3 in DNA: TGTGCCACAATGCCCAGGGGGTACGGCGGCTACACCTTC.

The chain uses TRBV11-2 and TRBJ2-4; D could derive from TRBD1 or TRBD2 (5 bases each). The germline V gene encodes CDR1 SGHAT and CDR2 FQNNGV. This CDR3 has 18 amino acids. V lost 2 bases to trimming and J lost 0 bases, with 17 bases between them. The CDR3 sequence: CASSLPRTGLGAKNIQYF. DNA for the CDR3: TGTGCCAGCAGCTTACCCCGGACGGGGCTCGGAGCCAAAAACATTCAGTACTTC. The variable domain in full, with the rest retrieved from reference TRBV11-2 and TRBJ2-4, is EAGVAQSPRYKIIEKRQSVAFWCNPISGHATLYWYQQILGQGPKLLIQFQNNGVVDDSQLPKDRFSAERLKGVDSTLKIQPAKLEDSAVYLCASSLPRTGLGAKNIQYFGAGTRLSVL.

The rearrangement joins TRBV12-3 or TRBV12-4 to TRBJ1-5; TRBD1 is a possible D gene (5 bases). V was shortened by 5 bases and J by 6 bases, with 8 bases between the two germline ends. The CDR3 sequence is 12 residues long. The CDR3 region has the DNA TGTGCCAGCAGTCTCGGGGGTCAGCCCCAGCATTTT. The encoded protein is CASSLGGQPQHF.

The gene calls are TRBV28 and TRBJ2-2; TRBD2 aligns across 7 bases. This CDR3 spans 15 amino acids. J was trimmed by 6 bases and V by 8 bases; bases with no gene match: 12. Germline CDR1 reads MDHEN; CDR2 reads SYDVKM. CDR3 amino acids: CASLSRPGRAGELFF. The CDR3 nucleotides are TGTGCCAGCTTAAGTCGGCCAGGGAGGGCCGGGGAGCTGTTTTTT.

The chain carries TRBV5-1 and TRBJ1-4; no firm D call. The CDR3 is 15 residues long. The V end lost 4 bases, the J end lost 6 bases, and 16 bases lay between the germline ends. In germline, CDR1 is SGHRS, CDR2 YFSETQ. CDR3 protein: CASSPVGSWDEKLFF. CDR3 bases: TGCGCCAGCAGCCCGGTCGGGTCATGGGATGAAAAACTGTTTTTT.

This CDR3 reads CASSESPGQGNTIYF. The CDR3 bases are TGCGCCAGCAGTGAATCCCCGGGACAGGGTAACACCATATATTTT. The chain is built from TRBV10-2 and TRBJ1-3; the match to TRBD1 covers 9 bases. Germline-derived CDR1 and CDR2 are WSHSY and SAAADI. The CDR3 has 15 amino acids. After removal of 3 bases from V and 7 bases from J, the junction contained 7 bases not matched to a gene.

The V gene is TRBV6-5, the J gene TRBJ1-6; D uncertain. Germline CDR1 and CDR2: MNHEY and SVGAGI. Trimming took 4 bases from V and 6 from J, leaving 7 bases between them. This CDR3 has 13 residues. The CDR3 DNA reads TGTGCCAGCAGTTTTAGCCCTAATTCACCCCTCCACTTT. Protein sequence: CASSFSPNSPLHF.

The chain combines TRBV6-5 with TRBJ2-1; 7 bases match TRBD2. This CDR3 spans 11 amino acids. Germline V lookup: CDR1 MNHEY, CDR2 SVGAGI. With 6 bases clipped from V and 10 bases from J, the junction kept 3 bases outside the gene matches. The CDR3 protein is CASSTGLEQFF. The CDR3 DNA reads as TGTGCCAGCAGCACGGGACTAGAGCAGTTCTTC.

The chain carries TRBV5-6 and TRBJ2-7; the D is unclear. CDR1 is SGHDT and CDR2 is YYEEEE in the germline V gene. This CDR3 is 11 amino acids long. Between the trimmed V and J ends, which lost 5 bases and 2 bases, there was a span of 5 bases. The CDR3 loop is CASRAPYEQYF. DNA for the CDR3: TGTGCCAGCAGGGCCCCCTACGAGCAGTACTTC.

The CDR3: CASNPYPPTGDNEQFF. The CDR3 DNA sequence: TGTGCCAGCAACCCCTATCCCCCGACGGGGGACAATGAGCAGTTCTTC. The chain has TRBV7-9 and TRBJ2-1; weak D call: TRBD2 (6 bases). The CDR3 has 16 amino acids. V was pared by 7 bases and J by 5 bases, with 21 bases between. CDR1 SEHNR and CDR2 FQNEAQ come from the germline V gene (reference sequence).

The genes are TRBV18 and TRBJ1-2; tentative D call: TRBD1 (5 bases). Trimming stripped 0 bases from V and 8 bases from J, with 16 bases between. CDR1 and CDR2 from the germline V gene are KGHSH and LQKENI. The CDR3 is 15 residues long. The CDR3: CASSPPTQNTGGYTF. CDR3 bases: TGTGCCAGCTCACCACCGACCCAGAATACAGGAGGCTACACCTTC. The whole variable domain, filled in from reference TRBV18 and TRBJ1-2, reads NAGVMQNPRHLVRRRGQEARLRCSPMKGHSHVYWYRQLPEEGLKFMVYLQKENIIDESGMPKERFSAEFPKEGPSILRIQQVVRGDSAAYFCASSPPTQNTGGYTFGSGTRLTVV.

The chain links TRBV19 to TRBJ1-5; D might be TRBD1 (6 bases). Germline-derived CDR1 and CDR2 are LNHDA and SQIVND (reference sequence). The CDR3 length is 14 residues. The ends were cut back, 11 bases at V and 0 bases at J, with 14 bases in the middle. CDR3 DNA sequence: TGTGCCGGAGGGACGGGACATAGCAATCAGCCCCAGCATTTT. Translation: CAGGTGHSNQPQHF. Supplemented by reference TRBV19 and TRBJ1-5, the full variable domain reads DGGITQSPKYLFRKEGQNVTLSCEQNLNHDAMYWYRQDPGQGLRLIYYSQIVNDFQKGDIAEGYSVSREKKESFPLTVTSAQKNPTAFYLCAGGTGHSNQPQHFGDGTRLSIL.

This clone appeared a single time. The chain couples TRBV5-4 to TRBJ1-2, with D possibly TRBD1 on 6 matching bases. CDR1 and CDR2 from the germline V gene are SGHNT and YYREEE (reference sequence). The length of the CDR3 is 17 residues. V dropped 0 bases and J dropped 4 bases, with 19 bases sitting between them. The CDR3 DNA follows: TGTGCCAGCAGCTTGGTAAGGGGCAGGGGACTCGTCTATGGCTACACCTTC. Translation: CASSLVRGRGLVYGYTF.

J is TRBJ2-7 and V is TRBV2; no clear D gene. The V gene's germline CDR1 is SNHLY and CDR2 FYNNEI. V lost 6 bases, J lost 6 bases, and 12 bases lay in between. CDR3 length equals 12 residues. The CDR3 DNA reads as TGTGCCAGCAGGAACCCAACACTCGAGCAGTACTTC. It specifies CASRNPTLEQYF.

This CDR3 reads CASKREGEQYF. Here the CDR3 DNA reads TGTGCCAGCAAGCGGGAGGGGGAGCAGTACTTC. The J gene is TRBJ2-7, the V gene TRBV27; TRBD2 matches at 10 bases. Germline CDR1 reads MNHEY; CDR2 reads SMNVEV (reference sequence). J gave up 7 bases and V 7 bases, and 1 base lay outside the gene matches. The CDR3 contains 11 residues.

J is TRBJ2-3 and V is TRBV11-1, with 7 bases aligning to TRBD1. The CDR3 loop spans 15 amino acids. Germline V CDR1 and CDR2: SGHAT, FQDESV (reference sequence). J lost 4 bases, V lost 4 bases, and 8 bases had no gene match. CDR3 loop: CASSYDREGSDTQYF. The CDR3 nucleotides read TGTGCCAGCAGCTACGACAGGGAAGGATCAGATACGCAGTATTTT.

This CDR3 is CASSPAGRGSYEQYF. CDR3 in DNA: TGTGCCAGCAGTCCTGCTGGGCGGGGGTCCTACGAGCAGTACTTC. The rearrangement joins TRBV6-5 to TRBJ2-7, with 7 nucleotides matching TRBD2. The germline V gene encodes CDR1 MNHEY and CDR2 SVGAGI. The CDR3 is 15 residues long. Germline trimming cut 5 bases from V and 1 base from J; bases unmatched to any gene: 8.

This clone was seen once. J is TRBJ1-1 and V is TRBV7-9, with 7 bases lining up with TRBD1. The V gene's germline CDR1 is SEHNR and CDR2 FQNEAQ (reference sequence). Unmatched junction bases numbered 0, after V lost 1 base and J lost 7 bases. The CDR3 is made up of 12 amino acids. CDR3 region: CASSLGQGEAFF. The DNA for the CDR3 is TGTGCCAGCAGCTTAGGACAGGGTGAAGCTTTCTTT.

The V and J genes are TRBV29-1 and TRBJ1-1; D remains unclear. V shed 7 bases and J shed 5 bases, with 11 bases lying between them. This CDR3 has 11 residues. Germline values: CDR1 SQVTM, CDR2 ANQGSEA. The CDR3 DNA is TGCAGCGACCTCATGGGTACTGAAGCTTTCTTT. It translates to CSDLMGTEAFF.

This sequence joins TRBV7-2 and TRBJ2-1; 9 positions match TRBD2. The CDR3 length is 15 residues. The ends lost 5 bases at V and 4 bases at J; junction bases unmatched: 6. Germline lookup yields CDR1 SGHTA and CDR2 FQGNSA. This CDR3 reads CASSLGTSPYNEQFF. The CDR3, as DNA: TGTGCCAGCAGCCTTGGGACTAGCCCTTACAATGAGCAGTTCTTC. The variable domain in full, with the rest retrieved from reference TRBV7-2 and TRBJ2-1, is GAGVSQSPSNKVTEKGKDVELRCDPISGHTALYWYRQSLGQGLEFLIYFQGNSAPDKSGLPSDRFSAERTGGSVSTLTIQRTQQEDSAVYLCASSLGTSPYNEQFFGPGTRLTVL.

This clone was detected once. V is TRBV5-4 and J is TRBJ2-3, with D maybe TRBD2 (6 bases). CDR3 length: 15 residues. V lost 7 bases to trimming and J lost 0 bases, with 15 bases between them. The V gene's germline CDR1 is SGHNT and CDR2 YYREEE (reference sequence). The CDR3 nucleotides read TGTGCCAGCTTGCTTGAGGCGGGGAGCACAGATACGCAGTATTTT. Its protein product is CASLLEAGSTDTQYF.

The chain is built from TRBV7-3 and TRBJ1-1, with a possible D match to TRBD1 (5 bases). From germline, CDR1 is SGHTA and CDR2 FQGTGA. The CDR3 is made up of 14 amino acids. V lost 0 bases and J lost 0, with 5 bases in between. The CDR3 coding sequence is TGTGCCAGCAGCTTAACAGGGGTGAACACTGAAGCTTTCTTT. Translated, it gives CASSLTGVNTEAFF. Supplemented by reference TRBV7-3 and TRBJ1-1, the full variable domain reads GAGVSQTPSNKVTEKGKYVELRCDPISGHTALYWYRQSLGQGPEFLIYFQGTGAADDSGLPNDRFFAVRPEGSVSTLKIQRTERGDSAVYLCASSLTGVNTEAFFGQGTRLTVV.

This clone was recorded only once. The gene calls are TRBV6-5 and TRBJ2-7, with D perhaps assigned TRBD1 or TRBD2 (5 bases each). Germline V CDR1 and CDR2: MNHEY, SVGAGI. The germline V and J ends were trimmed by 6 bases and 2 bases, with 14 bases remaining between them. The length of the CDR3 is 14 residues. The CDR3 coding sequence is TGTGCCAGCAGCCACTTGGGACGGGCCTACGAGCAGTACTTC. This translates into CASSHLGRAYEQYF.

The chain has TRBV5-1 and TRBJ1-5, with D perhaps matching TRBD1 (5 bases). The V gene lost 2 bases and the J gene lost 0 bases, with 12 bases spanning the gap. Germline-derived CDR1 and CDR2 are SGHRS and YFSETQ. CDR3 size: 16 residues. CDR3 nucleotide sequence: TGCGCCAGCAGCTTCAGACAGAGATATAGCAATCAGCCCCAGCATTTT. It codes for CASSFRQRYSNQPQHF.

The sample holds a few counts of this clone. The chain recombines TRBV11-2 with TRBJ2-3, with unresolved D. CDR3 length: 15 amino acids. Germline-derived CDR1 and CDR2 are SGHAT and FQNNGV. Trimming shortened V by 4 bases and J by 3 bases, and 14 bases separated the two germline ends. The CDR3 nucleotides are TGTGCCAGCAGCTCATACACAAGGCGGACAGATACGCAGTATTTT. Amino acid sequence: CASSSYTRRTDTQYF.

This clone was observed once. The gene calls are TRBV9 and TRBJ1-6; D may be TRBD1 (5 bases). V gave up 4 bases and J gave up 5 bases, with 10 bases separating them. Per the germline V gene, CDR1 is SGDLS and CDR2 is YYNGEE. This CDR3 contains 14 residues. CDR3 sequence: CASSPRGDNSPLHF. In DNA, the CDR3 is TGTGCCAGCAGCCCCCGGGGGGATAATTCACCCCTCCACTTT.